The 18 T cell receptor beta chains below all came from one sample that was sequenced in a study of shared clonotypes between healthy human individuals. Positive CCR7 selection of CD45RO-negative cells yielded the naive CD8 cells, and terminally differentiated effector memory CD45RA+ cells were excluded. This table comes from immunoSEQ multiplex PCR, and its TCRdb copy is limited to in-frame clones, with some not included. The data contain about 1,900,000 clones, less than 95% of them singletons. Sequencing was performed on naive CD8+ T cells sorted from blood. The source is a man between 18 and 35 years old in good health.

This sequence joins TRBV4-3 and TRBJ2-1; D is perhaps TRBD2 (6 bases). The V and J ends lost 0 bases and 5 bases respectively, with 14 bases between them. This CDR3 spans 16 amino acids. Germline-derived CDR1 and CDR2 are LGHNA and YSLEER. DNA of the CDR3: TGCGCCAGCAGCCAAGATCGGATAGCGGAAGACAATGAGCAGTTCTTC. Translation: CASSQDRIAEDNEQFF.

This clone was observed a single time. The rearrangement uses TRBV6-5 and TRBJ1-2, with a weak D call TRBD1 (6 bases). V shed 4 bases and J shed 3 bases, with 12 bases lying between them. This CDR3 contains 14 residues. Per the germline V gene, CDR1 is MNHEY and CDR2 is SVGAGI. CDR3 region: CASSLDSDYYGYTF. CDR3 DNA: TGTGCCAGCAGTTTGGACAGCGATTACTATGGCTACACCTTC.

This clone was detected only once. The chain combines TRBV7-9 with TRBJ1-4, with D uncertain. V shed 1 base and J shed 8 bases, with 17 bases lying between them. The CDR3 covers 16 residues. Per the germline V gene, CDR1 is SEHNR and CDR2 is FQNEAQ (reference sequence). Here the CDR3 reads CASSLEYGSRGEKLFF. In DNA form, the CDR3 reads TGTGCCAGCAGCTTAGAGTACGGATCTCGGGGAGAAAAACTGTTTTTT.

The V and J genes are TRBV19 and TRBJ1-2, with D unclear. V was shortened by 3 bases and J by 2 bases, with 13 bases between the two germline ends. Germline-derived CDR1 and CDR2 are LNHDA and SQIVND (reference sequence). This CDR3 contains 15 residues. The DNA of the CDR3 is TGTGCCAGTAGTATCGCGATTGACGGAAACTATGGCTACACCTTC. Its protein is CASSIAIDGNYGYTF.

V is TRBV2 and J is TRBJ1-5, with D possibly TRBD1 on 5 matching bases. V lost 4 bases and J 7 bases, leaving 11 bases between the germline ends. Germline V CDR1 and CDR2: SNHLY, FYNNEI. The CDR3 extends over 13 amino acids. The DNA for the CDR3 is TGTGCCAGCAGTGCAGTGAAGGGGCAGCCCCAGCATTTT. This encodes CASSAVKGQPQHF.

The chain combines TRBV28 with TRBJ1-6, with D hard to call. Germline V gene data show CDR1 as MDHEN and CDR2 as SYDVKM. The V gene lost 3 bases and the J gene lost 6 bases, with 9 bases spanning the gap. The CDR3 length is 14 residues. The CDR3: CASSLVTANSPLHF. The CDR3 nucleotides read TGTGCCAGCAGTTTGGTCACCGCTAATTCACCCCTCCACTTT.

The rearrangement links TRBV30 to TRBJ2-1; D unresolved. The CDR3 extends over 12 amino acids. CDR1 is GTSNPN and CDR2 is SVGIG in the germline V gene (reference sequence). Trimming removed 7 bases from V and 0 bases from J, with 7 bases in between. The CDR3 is CASRSSYNEQFF. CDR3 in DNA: TGTGCCTCCCGGAGCTCCTACAATGAGCAGTTCTTC.

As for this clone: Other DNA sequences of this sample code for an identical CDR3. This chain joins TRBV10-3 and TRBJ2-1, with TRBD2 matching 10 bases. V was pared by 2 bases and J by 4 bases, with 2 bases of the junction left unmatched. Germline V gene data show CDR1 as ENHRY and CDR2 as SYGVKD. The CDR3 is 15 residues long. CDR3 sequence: CAISEGLAAYNEQFF. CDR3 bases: TGTGCCATCAGTGAGGGACTAGCGGCGTACAATGAGCAGTTCTTC.

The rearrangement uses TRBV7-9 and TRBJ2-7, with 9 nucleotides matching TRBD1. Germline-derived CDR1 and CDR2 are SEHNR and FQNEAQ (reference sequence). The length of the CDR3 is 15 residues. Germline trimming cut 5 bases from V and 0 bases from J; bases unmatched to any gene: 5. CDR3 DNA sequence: TGTGCCAGCAGCGCTGGGACAGGGAGCTCCTACGAGCAGTACTTC. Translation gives CASSAGTGSSYEQYF.

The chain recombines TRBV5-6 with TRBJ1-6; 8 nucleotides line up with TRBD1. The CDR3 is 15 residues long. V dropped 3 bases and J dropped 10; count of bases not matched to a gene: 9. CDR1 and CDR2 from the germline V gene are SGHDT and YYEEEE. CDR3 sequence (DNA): TGTGCCAGCAGCTCCCCGGACAGGGAGAAATCACCCCTCCACTTT. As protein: CASSSPDREKSPLHF.

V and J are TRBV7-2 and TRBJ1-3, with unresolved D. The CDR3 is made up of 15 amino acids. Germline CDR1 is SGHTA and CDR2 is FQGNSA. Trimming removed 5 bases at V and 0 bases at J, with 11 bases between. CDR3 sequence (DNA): TGTGCCAGCAGCCACGGGAGGAGCTCTGGAAACACCATATATTTT. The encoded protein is CASSHGRSSGNTIYF.

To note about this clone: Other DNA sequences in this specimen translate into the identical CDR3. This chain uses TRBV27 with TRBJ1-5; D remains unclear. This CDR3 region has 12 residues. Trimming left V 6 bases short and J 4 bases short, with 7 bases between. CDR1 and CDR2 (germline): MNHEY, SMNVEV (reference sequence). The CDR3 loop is CASSDGNQPQHF. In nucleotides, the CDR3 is TGTGCCAGCAGCGATGGAAATCAGCCCCAGCATTTT.

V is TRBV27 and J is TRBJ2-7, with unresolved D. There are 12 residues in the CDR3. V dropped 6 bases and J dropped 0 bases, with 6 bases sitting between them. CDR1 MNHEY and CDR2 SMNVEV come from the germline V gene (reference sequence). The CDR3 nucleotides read TGTGCCAGCAGCCCCCACTCCTACGAGCAGTACTTC. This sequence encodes CASSPHSYEQYF.

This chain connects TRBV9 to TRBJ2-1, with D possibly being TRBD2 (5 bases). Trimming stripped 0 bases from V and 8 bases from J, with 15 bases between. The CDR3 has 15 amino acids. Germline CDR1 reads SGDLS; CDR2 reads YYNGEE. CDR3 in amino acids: CASSVDGELLDEQFF. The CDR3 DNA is TGTGCCAGCAGCGTAGACGGGGAACTACTAGATGAGCAGTTCTTC.

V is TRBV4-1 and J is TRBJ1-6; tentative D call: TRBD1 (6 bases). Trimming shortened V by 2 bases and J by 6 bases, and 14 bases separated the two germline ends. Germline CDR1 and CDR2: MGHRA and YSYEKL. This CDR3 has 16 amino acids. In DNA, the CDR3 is TGCGCCAGCAGCCAACGTCTGGCAGGGGCTAATTCACCCCTCCACTTT. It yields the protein CASSQRLAGANSPLHF.

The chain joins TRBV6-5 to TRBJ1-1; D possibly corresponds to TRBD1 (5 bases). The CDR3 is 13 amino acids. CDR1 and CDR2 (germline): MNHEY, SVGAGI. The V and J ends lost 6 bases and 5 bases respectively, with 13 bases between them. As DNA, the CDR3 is TGTGCCAGCAGCCACCTCGGGGCTACTGAAGCTTTCTTT. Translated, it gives CASSHLGATEAFF.

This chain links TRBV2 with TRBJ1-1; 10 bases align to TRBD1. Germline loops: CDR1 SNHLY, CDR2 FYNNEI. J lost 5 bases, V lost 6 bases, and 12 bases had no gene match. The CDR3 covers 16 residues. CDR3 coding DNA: TGTGCCAGCAGCGATGAAGCCGGGACAGGGGAAACTGAAGCTTTCTTT. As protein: CASSDEAGTGETEAFF.

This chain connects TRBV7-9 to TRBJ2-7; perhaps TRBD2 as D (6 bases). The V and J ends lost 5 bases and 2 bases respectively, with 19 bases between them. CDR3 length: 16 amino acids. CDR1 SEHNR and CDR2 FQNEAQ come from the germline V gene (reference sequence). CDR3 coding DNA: TGTGCCAGCAGCGAGGACGGGGACTTCTATGCCTACGAGCAGTACTTC. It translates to CASSEDGDFYAYEQYF.